This paragraph reports one T cell receptor (beta chain). What it binds is unknown. These data belong to a study of somatic mutations in cytotoxic T cells in rheumatoid arthritis. CDR3 length: 16 amino acids. V lost 2 bases, J lost 13 bases, and 11 bases stayed unmatched. CDR1 and CDR2 (germline): MNHEY, SVGAGI. Study-wide results and caveats: A largest CD8+ clone above 20% of CD8+ cells occurred in about an eighth of the roughly 65 patients. Between rheumatoid arthritis patients and age-matched healthy controls, CD8+ T-cell clonality showed no significant difference. An age-related increase in CD8+ clonality was seen in rheumatoid arthritis patients but not in healthy controls.

Original processing notes: Patient-derived CD8+ clones with a size above 1% showed rare matches to published virus-specific TCRB sequences. Here immunoSEQ multiplex PCR was the method, and the copy in TCRdb shows in-frame clones only, minus some. From that table come the V and J calls and clone size; the DNA was used to work out D and trimming. The data show approximately 17,000 clones, with just under 80% seen just once and about 17% held by the top ten. The chain carries TRBV6-5 and TRBJ1-6; the match to TRBD1 covers 10 bases. Sample: CD8+ T cells sorted from blood. The source is an adult with rheumatoid arthritis. CDR3 DNA sequence: TGTGCCAGCAGTTACGGGCCGGGACAGGGGATTTTCCCCCTCCACTTT. Amino acid sequence: CASSYGPGQGIFPLHF.